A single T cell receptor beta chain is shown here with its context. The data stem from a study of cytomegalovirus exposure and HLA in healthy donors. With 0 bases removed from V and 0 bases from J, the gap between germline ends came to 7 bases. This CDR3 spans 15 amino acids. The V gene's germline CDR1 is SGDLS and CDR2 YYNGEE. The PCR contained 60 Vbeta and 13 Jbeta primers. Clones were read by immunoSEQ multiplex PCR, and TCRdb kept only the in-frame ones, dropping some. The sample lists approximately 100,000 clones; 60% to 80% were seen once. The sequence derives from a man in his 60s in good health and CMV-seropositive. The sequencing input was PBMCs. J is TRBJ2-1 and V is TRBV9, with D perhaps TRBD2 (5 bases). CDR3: CASSVAGVSYNEQFF. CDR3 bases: TGTGCCAGCAGCGTAGCCGGGGTCTCCTACAATGAGCAGTTCTTC.